The rows below give T cell receptor beta chains drawn from one sample of a study of cytomegalovirus exposure and HLA in healthy donors. Libraries were prepared by immunoSEQ multiplex PCR; TCRdb keeps only in-frame clonotypes and omits some of them. This sample has some 130,000 clones, with about 73% found just once. Sequencing input: PBMCs. The receptors were sampled from a woman between 45 and 60 years old in good health and CMV-seropositive. CDR3s include the opening cysteine and the closing phenylalanine or tryptophan. A D gene is named only where the DNA matches it firmly. Clone size, where shown, is once, few, many, or a class for clones that have expanded.

D: TRBD2; J: TRBJ2-1; V: TRBV5-1; size: few; DNA: TGCGCCAGCAGTTCCGTGACTAGCGGGGGGGATGAGCAGTTCTTC; CDR3: CASSSVTSGGDEQFF
D: -; J: TRBJ2-7; V: TRBV19; size: -; DNA: TGTGCCAGTAGTATAGGGGCGACCGTTGGAAACGAGCAGTACTTC; CDR3: CASSIGATVGNEQYF
D: -; J: TRBJ2-3; V: TRBV2; size: -; DNA: TGTGGGGTTTGGGTGGGGGCCGTCACAGATACGCAGTATTTT; CDR3: CGVWVGAVTDTQYF
D: TRBD1; J: TRBJ2-7; V: TRBV11-1; size: -; DNA: TGTGCCAGCAGCGTCACAGGGGAGATCAACGAGCAGTACTTC; CDR3: CASSVTGEINEQYF
D: -; J: TRBJ2-6; V: TRBV2; size: few; DNA: TGTGCCCGAGGGGGACCTAGGGCCTCTGGGGCCAACGTCCTGACTTTC; CDR3: CARGGPRASGANVLTF
D: -; J: TRBJ2-3; V: TRBV30; size: -; DNA: TGTGCCCTGGACTCGGGTACCTATACGCAGTATTTT; CDR3: CALDSGTYTQYF
D: TRBD1; J: TRBJ1-6; V: TRBV9; size: few; DNA: TGTGCCAGCAGCGTGGGGACAGCTAATTCACCCCTCCACTTT; CDR3: CASSVGTANSPLHF
D: TRBD2; J: TRBJ2-5; V: TRBV9; size: -; DNA: TGTGCCAGCAGCGAACTAGCGGGGGAGGCGACCCAGTACTTC; CDR3: CASSELAGEATQYF
D: TRBD1; J: TRBJ2-7; V: TRBV4-2; size: -; DNA: TGTGCCAGCAGCACTCGACAGGGGGCTAGTTACGAGCAGTACTTC; CDR3: CASSTRQGASYEQYF
D: -; J: TRBJ2-5; V: TRBV11-2; size: few; DNA: TGTGCCAGCAGCTTACATGGGGGCGAAGAGACCCAGTACTTC; CDR3: CASSLHGGEETQYF
D: -; J: TRBJ1-2; V: TRBV4-2; size: -; DNA: TGTGCCAGCAGCCCGACCAGGGCGCCTGATGGCTACACCTTC; CDR3: CASSPTRAPDGYTF
D: -; J: TRBJ2-3; V: TRBV7-9; size: -; DNA: TGTGCCAGCAGCTTAGGAGGGGGTGGAGATACGCAGTATTTT; CDR3: CASSLGGGGDTQYF
D: -; J: TRBJ2-7; V: TRBV5-6; size: -; DNA: TGTGCCAGCAGCTTGAGGGACATTCTGAGCTACGAGCAGTACTTC; CDR3: CASSLRDILSYEQYF
D: -; J: TRBJ1-2; V: TRBV11-3; size: -; DNA: TGTGCCAGCAGCTTAGGAGTCGCAGGAGGCTACACCTTC; CDR3: CASSLGVAGGYTF
D: TRBD1; J: TRBJ2-5; V: TRBV29-1; size: -; DNA: TGCAGCGTTGTGGGACAGGGACGCCGAGAGACCCAGTACTTC; CDR3: CSVVGQGRRETQYF
D: -; J: TRBJ1-1; V: TRBV2; size: -; DNA: TGTGCCAGCAGTGCCCCTCCCTCGGCTTTCTTT; CDR3: CASSAPPSAFF